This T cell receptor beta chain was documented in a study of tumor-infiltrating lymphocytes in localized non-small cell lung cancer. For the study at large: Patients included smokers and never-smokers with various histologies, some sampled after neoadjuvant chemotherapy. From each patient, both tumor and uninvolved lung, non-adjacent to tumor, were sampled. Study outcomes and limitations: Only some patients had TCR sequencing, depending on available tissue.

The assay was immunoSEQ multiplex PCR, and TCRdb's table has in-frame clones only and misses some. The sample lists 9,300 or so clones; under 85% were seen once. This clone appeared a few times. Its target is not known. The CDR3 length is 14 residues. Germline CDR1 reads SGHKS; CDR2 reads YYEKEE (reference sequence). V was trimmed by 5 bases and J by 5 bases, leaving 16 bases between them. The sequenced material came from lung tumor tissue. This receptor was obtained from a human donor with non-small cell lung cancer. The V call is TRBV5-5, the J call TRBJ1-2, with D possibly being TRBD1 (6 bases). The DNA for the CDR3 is TGTGCCAGCAGACTGGACAGCCGTCTATATGGCTACACCTTC. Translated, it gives CASRLDSRLYGYTF.